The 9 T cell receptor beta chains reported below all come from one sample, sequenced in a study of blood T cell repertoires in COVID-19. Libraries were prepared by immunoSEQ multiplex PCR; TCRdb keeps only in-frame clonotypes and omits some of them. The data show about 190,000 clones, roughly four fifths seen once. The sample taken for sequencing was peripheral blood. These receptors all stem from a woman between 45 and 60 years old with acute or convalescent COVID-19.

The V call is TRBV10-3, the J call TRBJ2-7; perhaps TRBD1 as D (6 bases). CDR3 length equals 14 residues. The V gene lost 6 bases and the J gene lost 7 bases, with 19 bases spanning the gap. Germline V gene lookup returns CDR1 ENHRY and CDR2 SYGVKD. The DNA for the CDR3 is TGTGCCATCAGGGGCGGTCAGGGGTTGATTGAGCAGTACTTC. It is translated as CAIRGGQGLIEQYF.

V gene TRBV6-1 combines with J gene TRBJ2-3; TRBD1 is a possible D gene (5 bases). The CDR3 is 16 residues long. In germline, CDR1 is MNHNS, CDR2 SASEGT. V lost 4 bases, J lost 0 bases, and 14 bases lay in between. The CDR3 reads CASSANHAGSTDTQYF. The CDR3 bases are TGTGCCAGCAGTGCCAATCATGCAGGGAGCACAGATACGCAGTATTTT.

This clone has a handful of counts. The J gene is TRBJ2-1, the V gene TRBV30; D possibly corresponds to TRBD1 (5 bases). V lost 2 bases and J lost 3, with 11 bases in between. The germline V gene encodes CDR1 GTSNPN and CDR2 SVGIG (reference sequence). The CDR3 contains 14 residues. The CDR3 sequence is CAWSRGSLYNEQFF. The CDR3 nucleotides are TGTGCCTGGAGTAGGGGATCTCTCTACAATGAGCAGTTCTTC.

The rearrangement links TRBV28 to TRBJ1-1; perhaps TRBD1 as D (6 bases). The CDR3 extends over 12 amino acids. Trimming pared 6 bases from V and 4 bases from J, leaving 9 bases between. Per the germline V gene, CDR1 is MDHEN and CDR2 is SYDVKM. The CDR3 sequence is CASRLGGTEAFF. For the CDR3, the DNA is TGTGCCAGCAGGCTAGGGGGCACTGAAGCTTTCTTT.

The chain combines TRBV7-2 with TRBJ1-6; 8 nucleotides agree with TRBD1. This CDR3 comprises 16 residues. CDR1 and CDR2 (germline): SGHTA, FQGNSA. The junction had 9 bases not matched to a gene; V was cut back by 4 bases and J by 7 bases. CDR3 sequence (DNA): TGTGCCAGCAGCTCGCTGACAGGGGCAGGGAATTCACCCCTCCACTTT. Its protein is CASSSLTGAGNSPLHF. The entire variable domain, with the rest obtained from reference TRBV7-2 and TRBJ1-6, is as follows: GAGVSQSPSNKVTEKGKDVELRCDPISGHTALYWYRQSLGQGLEFLIYFQGNSAPDKSGLPSDRFSAERTGGSVSTLTIQRTQQEDSAVYLCASSSLTGAGNSPLHFGNGTRLTVT.

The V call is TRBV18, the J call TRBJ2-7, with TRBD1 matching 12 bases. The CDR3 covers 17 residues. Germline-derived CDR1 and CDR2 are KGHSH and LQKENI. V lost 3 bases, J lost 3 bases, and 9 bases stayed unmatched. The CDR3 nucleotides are TGTGCCAGCTCACCGTATGGGACAGGGGGCACGGGCTACGAGCAGTACTTC. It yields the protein CASSPYGTGGTGYEQYF. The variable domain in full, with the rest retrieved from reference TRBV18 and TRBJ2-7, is NAGVMQNPRHLVRRRGQEARLRCSPMKGHSHVYWYRQLPEEGLKFMVYLQKENIIDESGMPKERFSAEFPKEGPSILRIQQVVRGDSAAYFCASSPYGTGGTGYEQYFGPGTRLTVT.

CDR3 loop: CASSGGQGAGGTEAFF. Here the CDR3 DNA reads TGTGCCAGTAGTGGGGGACAGGGGGCGGGTGGCACTGAAGCTTTCTTT. This chain uses TRBV19 with TRBJ1-1; 12 positions agree with TRBD1. V gave up 5 bases and J gave up 4 bases; unmatched junction bases: 8. The CDR3 loop spans 16 amino acids. Germline V gene data show CDR1 as LNHDA and CDR2 as SQIVND (reference sequence).

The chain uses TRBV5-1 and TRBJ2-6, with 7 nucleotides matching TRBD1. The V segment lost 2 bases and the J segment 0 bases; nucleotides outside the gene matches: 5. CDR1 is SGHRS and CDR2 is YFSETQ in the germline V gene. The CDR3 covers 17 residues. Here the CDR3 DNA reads TGCGCCAGCAGCTTTGGACAGGCTAGCTCTGGGGCCAACGTCCTGACTTTC. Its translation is CASSFGQASSGANVLTF. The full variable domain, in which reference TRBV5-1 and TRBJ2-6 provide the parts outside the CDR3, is KAGVTQTPRYLIKTRGQQVTLSCSPISGHRSVSWYQQTPGQGLQFLFEYFSETQRNKGNFPGRFSGRQFSNSRSEMNVSTLELGDSALYLCASSFGQASSGANVLTFGAGSRLTVL.

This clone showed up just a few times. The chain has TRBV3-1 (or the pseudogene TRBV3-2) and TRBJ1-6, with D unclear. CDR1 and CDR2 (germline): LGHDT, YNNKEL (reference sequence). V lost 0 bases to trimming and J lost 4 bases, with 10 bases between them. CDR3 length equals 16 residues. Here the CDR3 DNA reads TGTGCCAGCAGCCAAGATCCAGGTTCTTATAATTCACCCCTCCACTTT. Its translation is CASSQDPGSYNSPLHF.